This TCR beta chain emerged from a study of cytomegalovirus exposure and HLA in healthy donors. Study-level information: Prior work identified more than 90 million unique TCR beta sequences in some 180 million T cells.

In the case of this clone: As yet, its antigen is unknown.

Points from the study as a whole: The number of N-insertions in an Asian-associated ancestry cluster was reportedly below the roughly 670-donor mean in a later analysis. Most TCR beta V segments were productive about 87% or about 30% of the time in an earlier analysis.

PCR amplification relied on 60 Vbeta primers (plus 13 Jbeta primers). As processed by the authors: Roughly 11 million of the 80 million or so unique TCR beta chains counted in a later analysis were shared. Only in-frame clones appear in the TCRdb table, and some are missing; sequencing was by immunoSEQ multiplex PCR. D and trimming come from the DNA, and the V and J calls and clone size come from that table. This table holds about 45,000 clones, 75% to 90% found once. The sequence derives from a woman aged 40 to 55 in good health and CMV-seropositive. The source material was PBMCs.

The CDR3: CAIRPDQGSAEAFF. The DNA for the CDR3 is TGTGCCATCAGGCCGGACCAGGGATCTGCTGAAGCTTTCTTT. V gene TRBV10-3 combines with J gene TRBJ1-1; the D gene is possibly TRBD1 (5 bases). The germline gives CDR1 ENHRY, CDR2 SYGVKD. Trimming shortened V by 6 bases and J by 6 bases, and 17 bases separated the two germline ends. This CDR3 region has 14 residues.